The rows below give T cell receptor beta chains drawn from one sample of a study of quantifying T cell responses using KT2 cells. TCRdb reprocessed the UMI-ligation and nested PCR reads with MiXCR, giving one entry per CDR3 protein. This table holds some 33,000 distinct CDR3 sequences, 9% to 12% found once. The material sequenced was PBMCs spiked with cells of the T cell clone KT2. Receptor source: a human donor. CDR3s include the opening cysteine and the closing phenylalanine or tryptophan. D genes are given only for firm matches. Size values are once, few and many counts, or a class for expanded clones, and some rows have none.

CASSRGDGATNEKLFF,-,few,TRBJ1-4,TRBV5-1
CASSLRAPSQKLFF,-,-,TRBJ1-4,TRBV27
CASSVEGRSHNEQFF,-,-,TRBJ2-1,TRBV9
CASSQDTPWGVQYF,-,few,TRBJ2-7,TRBV14
CASSLALAVEQFF,-,many,TRBJ2-1,TRBV7-2
CASSLGLLQFF,-,-,TRBJ2-1,TRBV5-1
CASRPGQTSTDTQYF,-,many,TRBJ2-3,TRBV5-1
CASSLVSGTGDSPLHF,TRBD1,many,TRBJ1-6,TRBV7-2
CASSLVGLGVTEAFF,-,few,TRBJ1-1,TRBV12-3/TRBV12-4
CASSSFPVGTYTF,-,-,TRBJ1-2,TRBV6-5
CASSWSTRRTEAFF,-,few,TRBJ1-1,TRBV5-1
CSANTRGGKETQYF,TRBD2,few,TRBJ2-5,TRBV20-1
CSARDGSGGVTSQYF,TRBD2,many,TRBJ2-3,TRBV20-1
CASSLVRGRTDTQYF,-,few,TRBJ2-3,TRBV5-1
CASSISGGTEAFF,TRBD1,many,TRBJ1-1,TRBV6-1
CASSYSEIFDGYTF,-,few,TRBJ1-2,TRBV6-2/TRBV6-3
CASSHRELRQETQYF,-,-,TRBJ2-5,TRBV7-9
CASGLVLNAQASNQPQHF,-,few,TRBJ1-5,TRBV12-5
CASSHGSNMGSNQPQHF,-,many,TRBJ1-5,TRBV7-6
CASSPESGTDTQYF,-,many,TRBJ2-3,TRBV18
CASSFSGESGANVLTF,-,many,TRBJ2-6,TRBV7-9
CASRGSNTGELFF,-,few,TRBJ2-2,TRBV5-1
CATAGTGTGELFF,-,-,TRBJ2-2,TRBV24-1
CASRTGGNQETQYF,TRBD1,few,TRBJ2-5,TRBV5-1
CAWSVVTASGANVLTF,-,many,TRBJ2-6,TRBV30
CASSYSSRDPGEKLFF,-,many,TRBJ1-4,TRBV6-6
CASSPQEGPETQYF,-,-,TRBJ2-5,TRBV5-1
CASSHPDRTYEQYF,-,-,TRBJ2-7,TRBV14
CASSALAGPAGLTDTQYF,TRBD2,-,TRBJ2-3,TRBV7-9
CASSEAGRRGTQYF,-,many,TRBJ2-5,TRBV2
CASSYYIHRDRGRRVGYTF,TRBD1,many,TRBJ1-2,TRBV7-8
CASSLRRAGETQYF,-,-,TRBJ2-5,TRBV12-3/TRBV12-4
CASSLNLGLPGCEQYF,-,many,TRBJ2-7,TRBV12-3/TRBV12-4
CASSHGQNNEQFF,-,many,TRBJ2-1,TRBV7-8
CASSQDSGTGSGANVLTF,-,many,TRBJ2-6,TRBV4-3
CASPPGPRILDEQYF,-,-,TRBJ2-7,TRBV28
CASSPTDGTTNEKLFF,-,-,TRBJ1-4,TRBV18
CATSRVSGKQYNEQFF,-,few,TRBJ2-1,TRBV15
CASSLVSGTTDTQYF,TRBD2,many,TRBJ2-3,TRBV5-5
CASSFSSGPNYGYTF,-,-,TRBJ1-2,TRBV11-2
CASSDPDSFEKLFF,-,few,TRBJ1-4,TRBV2
CATSRARAGEETQYF,TRBD2,few,TRBJ2-5,TRBV15
CSVEMGLTSSKNIQYF,-,few,TRBJ2-4,TRBV29-1
CSARRPVVDQETQYF,-,many,TRBJ2-5,TRBV20-1
CASSKQDYEQYF,-,-,TRBJ2-7,TRBV7-2
CASSQREPEKTQYF,TRBD2,few,TRBJ2-5,TRBV11-2
CASIRRLSYEQYF,-,many,TRBJ2-7,TRBV6-7
CASSQGGNYGYTF,TRBD1,few,TRBJ1-2,TRBV2
CASSVDEGASNHEQYF,TRBD1,-,TRBJ2-7,TRBV6-1
CAAGQGGNQPQHF,TRBD1,once,TRBJ1-5,TRBV10-3
CASRAGNEKLFF,-,-,TRBJ1-4,TRBV2
CASSPELVTQYF,-,-,TRBJ2-3,TRBV11-2
CASSPTGYEQYF,-,few,TRBJ2-7,TRBV3-1